This T cell receptor (beta chain) was sequenced for a study of siplizumab effects on memory and regulatory T cells. Overall study results and limits: Apparently more diverse than memory cells, naive T cells also seemed major alloresponse contributors. The study did not confirm that proliferating Tregs from siplizumab cultures were suppressive.

This CDR3 comprises 11 residues. V lost 9 bases, J lost 2 bases, and 8 bases lay in between. Germline V gene data show CDR1 as ENHRY and CDR2 as SYGVKD. Regarding this clone: Its antigen remains unknown.

The protocol was immunoSEQ multiplex PCR, while the TCRdb copy is restricted to in-frame clones and leaves out a portion. The sample shows around 9,500 clones, almost 40% of them seen only once. The mixed lymphocyte reaction cells underwent coculture at 37°C for approximately 6 days. Labelling of responder PBMCs was performed with CFSE and of stimulator PBMCs with Violet Dye, followed by mixing at 1:1. This chain joins TRBV10-3 and TRBJ2-7; TRBD1 is a possible D gene (5 bases). The sample was CFSE-low (dividing) CD4+ T cells sorted from an allogeneic mixed lymphocyte reaction. The TCR originated in a human donor in good health; the cells came from an allogeneic mixed lymphocyte reaction. DNA for the CDR3: TGTGCCATTCGACAGACCTACGAGCAGTACTTC. Encoded protein: CAIRQTYEQYF.